Following are 23 T cell receptor beta chains from one sample sequenced in a study of post-analysis software for immune sequencing data. The study, taken as a whole, reports: Among roughly five TRBV segments more frequent in patients than controls were TRBV5-6, TRBV5-1 and TRBV20-1.

TCR beta cDNA libraries had unique molecular identifiers. TCRdb used MiXCR to reprocess the PCR reads, holding one entry per CDR3 protein. The sample shows hundreds of thousands of distinct CDR3 sequences, 55% to 70% of them seen only once. Antigens for these TCRs are unknown. Sequenced input: blood. These receptors came from a girl aged 2 to 9 with multiple sclerosis.

CDR3 bases: TGTGCCATCCGGGACAGGGCCAGGAGTATTGAGCAGTTCTTC. Protein: CAIRDRARSIEQFF. The V gene is TRBV10-3, the J gene TRBJ2-1, with 9 bases matching TRBD1. This CDR3 has 14 amino acids. The germline gives CDR1 ENHRY, CDR2 SYGVKD. Germline trimming cut 8 bases from V and 9 bases from J; bases unmatched to any gene: 11.

This clonotype was counted only a few times. The chain has TRBV5-1 and TRBJ2-1; possibly TRBD1 or TRBD2 for D (5 bases each). CDR1 is SGHRS, CDR2 YFSETQ, per germline. The CDR3 is made up of 15 amino acids. The V end lost 9 bases, the J end lost 0 bases, and 16 bases lay between the germline ends. The CDR3 DNA is TGCGCCACCACCAGGGACCGGAGCTCCTACAATGAGCAGTTCTTC. Its protein is CATTRDRSSYNEQFF.

The chain recombines TRBV9 with TRBJ2-3; a possible D gene is TRBD1 (5 bases). Trimming pared 0 bases from V and 0 bases from J, leaving 11 bases between. Germline CDR1 SGDLS, CDR2 YYNGEE. CDR3 size: 16 residues. For the CDR3, the DNA is TGTGCCAGCAGCGTAGGGGGCAGCCATAGCACAGATACGCAGTATTTT. Protein: CASSVGGSHSTDTQYF.

This chain joins TRBV29-1 and TRBJ2-2, with no clear D. Germline CDR1 reads SQVTM; CDR2 reads ANQGSEA. V was clipped by 7 bases and J by 3 bases, with 9 bases between them. The CDR3 has 12 amino acids. As DNA, the CDR3 is TGCAGCGGAAGGAAAGACACCGGGGAGCTGTTTTTT. This translates into CSGRKDTGELFF.

The CDR3 protein is CASSRSRDPYNEQFF. The DNA of the CDR3 is TGTGCCAGCAGTCGATCCCGGGACCCATACAATGAGCAGTTCTTC. The chain carries TRBV6-2 or TRBV6-3 and TRBJ2-1, with D tentatively TRBD1 or TRBD2 (5 bases each). Trimming cost V 5 bases and J 4 bases, with 15 bases left between them. Germline V gene lookup returns CDR1 MNHEY and CDR2 SVGEGT. CDR3 length: 15 residues.

In its sample, this clonotype was seen a few times. The chain uses TRBV12-3 or TRBV12-4 and TRBJ1-2, with D tentatively TRBD1 (6 bases). This CDR3 is built from 14 residues. V lost 2 bases and J 7 bases, leaving 14 bases between the germline ends. This CDR3 is CASSLQDSLVGYTF. The CDR3 DNA reads as TGTGCCAGCAGTTTACAGGACAGTTTGGTTGGCTACACCTTC.

This clonotype showed up just a few times. The chain links TRBV6-2 or TRBV6-3 to TRBJ2-2, with D tentatively TRBD1 (5 bases). CDR1 MNHEY and CDR2 SVGEGT come from the germline V gene. CDR3 length: 15 residues. The germline V and J ends were trimmed by 4 bases and 1 base, with 10 bases remaining between them. The CDR3 here is CASSSDGQNTGELFF. The CDR3 nucleotides read TGTGCCAGCAGTTCCGACGGACAGAACACCGGGGAGCTGTTTTTT.

The rearrangement uses TRBV15 and TRBJ2-2; a weak D match, TRBD1 (5 bases). CDR1 and CDR2 (germline): LNHNV, YYDKDF (reference sequence). V dropped 0 bases and J dropped 4 bases, with 15 bases sitting between them. The CDR3 runs 17 residues. The CDR3 nucleotides are TGTGCCACCAGCAGAGATACGGGCAGGGTTAGCACCGGGGAGCTGTTTTTT. Translating it yields CATSRDTGRVSTGELFF.

The table lists this clonotype with a few counts. The rearrangement joins TRBV24-1 to TRBJ2-5; either TRBD1 or TRBD2 may fit D (5 bases each). The CDR3 runs 13 residues. Germline V CDR1 and CDR2: KGHDR, SFDVKD. Between the trimmed V and J ends, which lost 7 bases and 5 bases, there was a span of 13 bases. Written as DNA, the CDR3 is TGTGCCACCAGGCGGGCAGGGCCCGAGACCCAGTACTTC. Its protein product is CATRRAGPETQYF.

The genes are TRBV4-3 and TRBJ1-2; 7 bases align to TRBD1. The CDR3 covers 17 residues. V lost 0 bases to trimming and J lost 1 base; unmatched junction nucleotides: 8. Germline V gene data show CDR1 as LGHNA and CDR2 as YSLEER. The CDR3 sequence is CASSQETGRGLNYGYTF. Here the CDR3 DNA reads TGCGCCAGCAGCCAAGAGACAGGGAGAGGGCTTAACTATGGCTACACCTTC.

This clonotype was counted a single time. This chain links TRBV13 with TRBJ2-3, with D possibly being TRBD1 (6 bases). The CDR3 runs 14 residues. V was shortened by 4 bases and J by 9 bases, with 17 bases between the two germline ends. Germline V gene data show CDR1 as PRHDT and CDR2 as FYEKMQ (reference sequence). The CDR3 DNA sequence: TGTGCCAGCAGCTCACGGACAGCAGGAGAAACGCAGTATTTT. Translated, it gives CASSSRTAGETQYF.

J is TRBJ2-1 and V is TRBV5-1, with 12 bases that match TRBD2. The DNA end favors TRBJ2-7, so the J call may be wrong. The CDR3 runs to 15 residues. Germline CDR1 and CDR2: SGHRS and YFSETQ. The CDR3 DNA is TGCGCCAGCAGCTTGTGGACTAGCGGGGCGCGGGAGCAGTACTTC. Residues: CASSLWTSGAREQYF.

The chain is built from TRBV7-3 and TRBJ2-6, with a possible D match to TRBD2 (6 bases). Germline V gives CDR1 SGHTA, CDR2 FQGTGA. With 4 bases removed from V and 1 base from J, the gap between germline ends came to 17 bases. The CDR3 spans 18 residues. The CDR3 bases are TGTGCCAGCAGCTCCAGGTGGCCCGGGAGTTCTGGGGCCAACGTCCTGACTTTC. Amino acids: CASSSRWPGSSGANVLTF.

The gene calls are TRBV28 and TRBJ2-7; possible D gene TRBD2, 5 bases. CDR1 and CDR2 (germline): MDHEN, SYDVKM. This CDR3 region has 13 residues. V lost 4 bases, J lost 3 bases, and 10 bases lay in between. The CDR3, as DNA: TGTGCCAGCAGTTACGTGGGAGACTACGAGCAGTACTTC. Its translation: CASSYVGDYEQYF.

The chain carries TRBV4-1 and TRBJ2-3, with D tentatively TRBD2 (6 bases). CDR3 size: 16 residues. V was cut by 2 bases and J by 6 bases, with 18 bases left in between. CDR1 MGHRA and CDR2 YSYEKL come from the germline V gene. The CDR3 region is CASSQPTSGVKDTQYF. The CDR3 DNA is TGCGCCAGCAGCCAACCTACTTCGGGGGTCAAGGATACGCAGTATTTT.

The chain couples TRBV29-1 to TRBJ1-5; D might be TRBD1 (5 bases). Deletions cut 4 bases from V and 3 bases from J, with 10 bases between. Germline V gene lookup returns CDR1 SQVTM and CDR2 ANQGSEA. CDR3 length: 13 amino acids. The DNA for the CDR3 is TGCAGCGTTGCAGACAGCCTCAATCAGCCCCAGCATTTT. Translated, it gives CSVADSLNQPQHF.

This clonotype was counted a few times. The J gene is TRBJ1-2, the V gene TRBV4-2, with D perhaps matching TRBD1 (6 bases). V was clipped by 4 bases and J by 6 bases, with 21 bases between them. Germline V gives CDR1 LGHNA, CDR2 YNFKEQ. The CDR3 is 16 amino acids. The CDR3 DNA reads as TGTGCCAGCAGCCGGAGGGACACCCCTTCGAGAGATGGCTACACCTTC. Amino acids: CASSRRDTPSRDGYTF.

This clonotype was seen a few times. The chain links TRBV20-1 to TRBJ1-1, with TRBD1 matching 7 bases. Unmatched junction bases numbered 14, after V lost 4 bases and J lost 6 bases. Germline V CDR1 and CDR2: DFQATT, SNEGSKA (reference sequence). CDR3 length equals 15 residues. The CDR3, as DNA: TGCAGTGCTACAAGACCCTCGGGACAGTTCTCTGAAGCTTTCTTT. Protein sequence: CSATRPSGQFSEAFF.

The CDR3 loop reads CASSFTIRSPLHF. The CDR3, as DNA: TGTGCCAGCAGCTTCACGATCCGTTCACCCCTCCACTTT. This chain links TRBV7-2 with TRBJ1-6, with D hard to call. V was pared by 3 bases and J by 9 bases, with 9 bases between. Germline V gene lookup returns CDR1 SGHTA and CDR2 FQGNSA. The CDR3 is made up of 13 amino acids.

This clonotype has only one observation. One end of the junction does not line up with germline, which may come from a read error. The genes are TRBV2 and TRBJ2-7; D possibly corresponds to TRBD2 (6 bases). CDR3 length equals 14 residues. Germline CDR1 and CDR2: SNHLY and FYNNEI. Here the CDR3 DNA reads TGTGCCAGCAGTTGGGTTAGCGGTTCCTACGAGCAGTGCTTC. Amino acid sequence: CASSWVSGSYEQCF.

The chain employs TRBV28 and TRBJ1-4; tentatively, D is TRBD1 (6 bases). V lost 8 bases to trimming and J lost 7 bases, with 11 bases between them. The CDR3 loop spans 12 amino acids. Germline lookup yields CDR1 MDHEN and CDR2 SYDVKM. CDR3 protein: CASFVRGEKLFF. DNA of the CDR3: TGTGCCAGCTTTGTCAGGGGTGAAAAACTGTTTTTT.

The rearrangement uses TRBV29-1 and TRBJ2-7; D gene uncertain. The V end lost 6 bases, the J end lost 0 bases, and 9 bases lay between the germline ends. This CDR3 is 12 amino acids long. The germline CDR1 and CDR2 sequences are SQVTM and ANQGSEA. The CDR3 DNA is TGCAGCGTAGAGGAAACCTCCTACGAGCAGTACTTC. Protein product: CSVEETSYEQYF.

For the CDR3, the DNA is TGTGCCAGTAATGGGGGACTCCCGTACTTC. Protein: CASNGGLPYF. The chain carries TRBV19 and TRBJ2-4; D may be TRBD2 (6 bases). Trimming left V 7 bases short and J 15 bases short, with 13 bases between. The CDR3 runs to 10 residues. Germline V gene data show CDR1 as LNHDA and CDR2 as SQIVND (reference sequence).